A single sample is the source of the 22 T cell receptor beta chains below, sequenced in a study of radiotherapy plus CTLA-4 blockade in lung cancer. Measured with immunoSEQ multiplex PCR; TCRdb has only the in-frame clones, and not every one. Here the sample spans roughly 98,000 clones, 82% being singletons. Sequenced material: peripheral blood, taken from a patient treated with radiotherapy plus ipilimumab. The receptor set was obtained from a human donor with non-small cell lung cancer who had a partial response to radiotherapy plus ipilimumab.

V usage is TRBV7-2 and J usage is TRBJ2-1; D possibly corresponds to TRBD2 (6 bases). With 5 bases removed from V and 9 bases from J, the gap between germline ends came to 14 bases. The CDR3 consists of 13 residues. Germline assignment: CDR1 SGHTA and CDR2 FQGNSA. The CDR3 reads CASSPPRRGEQFF. In nucleotides, the CDR3 is TGTGCCAGCAGCCCCCCCCGGAGGGGTGAGCAGTTCTTC.

The rearrangement links TRBV4-1 to TRBJ1-2; D not certain. This CDR3 has 15 residues. Trimming took off 0 bases at V and 3 bases at J, with 11 bases between the two ends. Germline CDR1 and CDR2: MGHRA and YSYEKL. In nucleotides, the CDR3 is TGCGCCAGCAGCCAAGAGCTTGGCAATTACTATGGCTACACCTTC. Protein: CASSQELGNYYGYTF.

The V call is TRBV4-1, the J call TRBJ1-2; D is unresolved. Germline CDR1 MGHRA, CDR2 YSYEKL. Trimming took 3 bases from V and 1 from J, leaving 9 bases between them. The CDR3 totals 14 residues. The CDR3 nucleotides read TGCGCCAGCAGCCACCCACGGAGTAACTATGGCTACACCTTC. It encodes CASSHPRSNYGYTF.

V usage is TRBV30 and J usage is TRBJ2-7, with a possible D match to TRBD1 (5 bases). Germline V gene lookup returns CDR1 GTSNPN and CDR2 SVGIG (reference sequence). The CDR3 spans 11 residues. Trimming took off 2 bases at V and 5 bases at J, with 7 bases between the two ends. Here the CDR3 reads CAWSNRNEQYF. The DNA for the CDR3 is TGTGCCTGGAGTAACAGGAACGAGCAGTACTTC.

In its sample, this clone was seen a few times. The chain recombines TRBV7-9 with TRBJ1-2, with no clear D. V was pared by 1 base and J by 8 bases, with 11 bases between. CDR1 SEHNR and CDR2 FQNEAQ come from the germline V gene (reference sequence). This CDR3 has 13 residues. CDR3: CASSLGPGDGYTF. DNA of the CDR3: TGTGCCAGCAGCTTAGGACCAGGCGACGGCTACACCTTC.

This rearrangement joins TRBV21-1 to TRBJ2-1; the table's D call, TRBD2, was not checked against the DNA. TRBV21-1 counts as a pseudogene. The CDR3 length is 15 residues. The CDR3 spells CASSNSPGGYNEQFF. For the CDR3, the DNA is TGTGCCAGCAGCAACTCGCCAGGAGGCTACAATGAGCAGTTCTTC.

The CDR3 nucleotides are TGTGCCAGCAGCTCGGGGGGACTAGCGTACAATGAGCAGTTCTTC. It specifies CASSSGGLAYNEQFF. The chain links TRBV7-3 to TRBJ2-1; TRBD2 agrees at 10 bases. V shed 4 bases, J shed 4 bases, and the junction held 4 bases outside the gene matches. This CDR3 is 15 amino acids long. Germline loops: CDR1 SGHTA, CDR2 FQGTGA.

This clone showed up just once. This chain uses TRBV9 with TRBJ1-3; 7 bases are a match to TRBD1. The CDR3 sequence is 16 residues long. With 4 bases clipped from V and 4 bases from J, the junction kept 11 bases outside the gene matches. Germline CDR1 reads SGDLS; CDR2 reads YYNGEE. DNA of the CDR3: TGTGCCAGCAGCCCCCCAGGGGGGACGGAAGGAAACACCATATATTTT. This encodes CASSPPGGTEGNTIYF. The full variable domain, in which reference TRBV9 and TRBJ1-3 provide the parts outside the CDR3, is DSGVTQTPKHLITATGQRVTLRCSPRSGDLSVYWYQQSLDQGLQFLIQYYNGEERAKGNILERFSAQQFPDLHSELNLSSLELGDSALYFCASSPPGGTEGNTIYFGEGSWLTVV.

This clone was seen only a few times. The rearrangement uses TRBV7-3 and TRBJ2-5, with 7 bases aligning to TRBD1. Looked up from germline, CDR1 is SGHTA and CDR2 is FQGTGA. This CDR3 spans 14 amino acids. V lost 5 bases to trimming and J lost 0 bases; unmatched junction nucleotides: 3. CDR3 DNA: TGTGCCAGCAGCCCCGGGACAGACCAAGAGACCCAGTACTTC. Amino acids: CASSPGTDQETQYF.

V and J are TRBV5-1 and TRBJ2-5; 8 bases are shared with TRBD1. J lost 4 bases, V lost 6 bases, and 11 bases had no gene match. Germline V gives CDR1 SGHRS, CDR2 YFSETQ. The CDR3 sequence is 15 residues long. As DNA, the CDR3 is TGCGCCAGCACAGAGGGGGGCAGGGGGCGAGAGACCCAGTACTTC. Translated: CASTEGGRGRETQYF.

The CDR3 reads CASSHIRGGSADTQYF. In nucleotides, the CDR3 is TGTGCCAGCAGCCACATCAGGGGCGGGAGCGCAGATACGCAGTATTTT. This sequence joins TRBV11-2 and TRBJ2-3, with D perhaps matching TRBD2 (7 bases). The germline V and J ends were trimmed by 5 bases and 4 bases, with 19 bases remaining between them. CDR1 is SGHAT and CDR2 is FQNNGV in the germline V gene. This CDR3 spans 16 amino acids.

This clone has just a few counts. The chain uses TRBV14 and TRBJ2-6, with D maybe TRBD2 (5 bases). The V gene's germline CDR1 is SGHDN and CDR2 FVKESK. Trimming shortened V by 1 base and J by 1 base, and 11 bases separated the two germline ends. The CDR3 runs to 17 residues. The CDR3 DNA reads as TGTGCCAGCAGCCAAGTAAGAGGCGGGTCTGGGGCCAACGTCCTGACTTTC. Amino acid sequence: CASSQVRGGSGANVLTF.

This clone was counted once. The CDR3 loop is CASSLTGTGNTIYF. For the CDR3, the DNA is TGTGCCAGCAGCCTGACAGGGACTGGAAACACCATATATTTT. This chain links TRBV5-5 with TRBJ1-3, with 7 nucleotides matching TRBD1. Germline values: CDR1 SGHKS, CDR2 YYEKEE (reference sequence). This CDR3 has 14 amino acids. Trimming took 4 bases from V and 2 from J; bases not matched to a gene: 3.

V gene TRBV9 combines with J gene TRBJ2-7, with 7 bases lining up with TRBD1. The CDR3 covers 14 residues. V lost 4 bases to trimming and J lost 4 bases; unmatched junction nucleotides: 8. In germline, CDR1 is SGDLS, CDR2 YYNGEE. CDR3 in amino acids: CASSPPDRTYEQYF. CDR3 in DNA: TGTGCCAGCAGCCCTCCGGACAGGACTTACGAGCAGTACTTC.

This chain joins TRBV19 and TRBJ2-3, with a tentative D call TRBD1 (5 bases). The germline V gene has CDR1 LNHDA and CDR2 SQIVND (reference sequence). V lost 1 base and J 1 base, leaving 9 bases between the germline ends. This CDR3 contains 15 residues. CDR3 in amino acids: CASSIGGPRTDTQYF. The CDR3 bases are TGTGCCAGTAGTATAGGGGGCCCACGCACAGATACGCAGTATTTT.

The chain joins TRBV11-2 to TRBJ2-3, with D tentatively TRBD2 (6 bases). V was cut by 5 bases and J by 2 bases, with 17 bases left in between. Per germline, CDR1 SGHAT and CDR2 FQNNGV. This CDR3 region has 16 residues. Here the CDR3 reads CASSGPGTSSTDTQYF. Written as DNA, the CDR3 is TGTGCCAGCAGCGGCCCCGGGACTTCTTCCACAGATACGCAGTATTTT.

V and J are TRBV6-1 and TRBJ1-5, with D possibly matching TRBD1 (6 bases). The CDR3 totals 14 residues. V lost 2 bases and J 2 bases, leaving 7 bases between the germline ends. Germline CDR1 is MNHNS and CDR2 is SASEGT. The CDR3 region has the DNA TGTGCCAGCAGTGAAAACAGGGGCAATCAGCCCCAGCATTTT. Its protein product is CASSENRGNQPQHF.

V usage is TRBV28 and J usage is TRBJ2-1; 8 bases fit TRBD2. V was clipped by 6 bases and J by 9 bases; unmatched bases: 13. This CDR3 region has 15 residues. Germline-derived CDR1 and CDR2 are MDHEN and SYDVKM. The CDR3 nucleotides are TGTGCCAGCAGAGCGCGGGGGGCCGGTGGTAGTGAGCAGTTCTTC. Translating it yields CASRARGAGGSEQFF.

The rearrangement links TRBV27 to TRBJ2-6; TRBD1 agrees at 9 bases. This CDR3 spans 18 amino acids. Germline V gives CDR1 MNHEY, CDR2 SMNVEV (reference sequence). V lost 7 bases to trimming and J lost 0 bases; unmatched junction nucleotides: 10. For the CDR3, the DNA is TGTGCCAGCACCCAATCCGGGACAGGGAGCTCTGGGGCCAACGTCCTGACTTTC. It yields the protein CASTQSGTGSSGANVLTF. The whole variable domain, filled in from reference TRBV27 and TRBJ2-6, reads EAQVTQNPRYLITVTGKKLTVTCSQNMNHEYMSWYRQDPGLGLRQIYYSMNVEVTDKGDVPEGYKVSRKEKRNFPLILESPSPNQTSLYFCASTQSGTGSSGANVLTFGAGSRLTVL.

The gene calls are TRBV28 and TRBJ2-7, with TRBD1 matching over 8 bases. With V trimmed by 4 bases and J by 7 bases, 9 bases remained unmatched. The CDR3 consists of 14 residues. Germline assignment: CDR1 MDHEN and CDR2 SYDVKM. CDR3 loop: CASSSPGQGREQYF. The CDR3 DNA reads TGTGCCAGCAGTTCCCCCGGACAGGGAAGGGAGCAGTACTTC.

V usage is TRBV10-2 and J usage is TRBJ2-1; D tentatively fits TRBD1 or TRBD2 (6 bases each). This CDR3 spans 13 amino acids. CDR1 is WSHSY, CDR2 SAAADI, per germline. V shed 8 bases and J shed 5 bases, with 13 bases lying between them. CDR3 nucleotide sequence: TGCGCCAGCGGTGGGGGGCGCAACAATGAGCAGTTCTTC. Protein sequence: CASGGGRNNEQFF.

The chain is built from TRBV7-2 and TRBJ1-3; no definite D call. CDR1 SGHTA and CDR2 FQGNSA come from the germline V gene. The CDR3 contains 16 residues. The V end was cut by 5 bases, the J end by 0 bases, with 14 bases between. Here the CDR3 reads CASSTTATLSGNTIYF. CDR3 sequence (DNA): TGTGCCAGCAGCACAACAGCAACCCTCTCTGGAAACACCATATATTTT. The full variable domain, with the rest looked up from reference TRBV7-2 and TRBJ1-3, is GAGVSQSPSNKVTEKGKDVELRCDPISGHTALYWYRQSLGQGLEFLIYFQGNSAPDKSGLPSDRFSAERTGGSVSTLTIQRTQQEDSAVYLCASSTTATLSGNTIYFGEGSWLTVV.